These T cell receptor beta chains were read from a single sample in a study of T cells in localized non-small cell lung cancer. Produced via immunoSEQ multiplex PCR; TCRdb's table is partial and in-frame only. The sample includes more than 20,000 clones, 70% to 90% of them seen just once. The material was PBMCs, obtained before any cancer treatment. The receptors were sampled from a man aged 35 to 69 with stage II lung adenocarcinoma. Each CDR3 is given with its conserved first and last residue. A D gene is named only where the DNA matches it firmly. Only part of the rows carry a size: once, few, many, or a class if the clone is expanded.

TRBV7-9	NA	NA	TRBJ2-1	CASSLGGVNEQFF	TGTGCCAGCAGCTTAGGAGGGGTGAATGAGCAGTTCTTC
TRBV19	NA	NA	TRBJ2-3	CASSDTDTQYF	TGTGCCAGTAGTGACACAGATACGCAGTATTTT
TRBV9	NA	NA	TRBJ2-5	CASSVGGQGPRETQYF	TGTGCCAGCAGCGTAGGAGGGCAGGGGCCGCGGGAGACCCAGTACTTC
TRBV14	NA	TRBD1	TRBJ2-7	CASSRLTTGTASYEQYF	TGTGCCAGCAGCCGACTTACTACCGGGACAGCTTCCTACGAGCAGTACTTC
TRBV5-1	few	NA	TRBJ2-7	CASSYGAAYEQYF	TGCGCCAGCAGCTACGGGGCGGCCTACGAGCAGTACTTC
TRBV6-1	once	NA	TRBJ1-3	CASSTDSSGNTIYF	TGTGCCAGCAGTACGGACAGCTCTGGAAACACCATATATTTT
TRBV7-6	NA	NA	TRBJ1-4	CASSLGPPSGLNEKLFF	TGTGCCAGCAGCTTAGGTCCCCCTTCCGGACTTAATGAAAAACTGTTTTTT
TRBV1	NA	NA	TRBJ2-7	CTSPQLAGDRYEQYF	TGCACCAGCCCCCAACTAGCGGGGGATCGCTACGAGCAGTACTTC
TRBV18	NA	TRBD1	TRBJ2-7	CASSPGTGDEQYF	TGTGCCAGCTCACCCGGGACAGGGGACGAGCAGTACTTC
TRBV6-5	NA	NA	TRBJ1-6	CASSDPNSPLHF	TGTGCCAGCAGTGATCCAAATTCACCCCTCCACTTT
TRBV7-9	NA	NA	TRBJ1-2	CASSLADVSYGYTF	TGTGCCAGCAGCTTAGCTGACGTGTCCTATGGCTACACCTTC
TRBV2	once	NA	TRBJ2-1	CASSGDAASSYNEQFF	TGTGCCAGCAGTGGCGACGCGGCCAGCTCCTACAATGAGCAGTTCTTC
TRBV30	NA	NA	TRBJ2-5	CAWSVEGQAREGTQYF	TGTGCCTGGAGTGTAGAAGGACAGGCTAGGGAGGGGACCCAGTACTTC
TRBV6-5	NA	NA	TRBJ1-5	CASSRAPQGNQPQHF	TGTGCCAGCAGTAGAGCCCCTCAGGGGAATCAGCCCCAGCATTTT
TRBV28	NA	NA	TRBJ1-1	CASRANTEAFF	TGTGCCAGCAGAGCTAACACTGAAGCTTTCTTT
TRBV7-3	NA	TRBD1	TRBJ1-6	CASSSSGQGYSPLHF	TGTGCCAGCAGCTCCTCGGGACAGGGTTATTCACCCCTCCACTTT
TRBV29-1	NA	NA	TRBJ2-1	CSFHRAGAYNEQFF	TGCAGCTTCCACAGGGCCGGAGCCTACAATGAGCAGTTCTTC
TRBV7-3	NA	TRBD1	TRBJ2-7	CASSSGQGREQYF	TGTGCCAGCAGCTCGGGACAGGGACGCGAGCAGTACTTC